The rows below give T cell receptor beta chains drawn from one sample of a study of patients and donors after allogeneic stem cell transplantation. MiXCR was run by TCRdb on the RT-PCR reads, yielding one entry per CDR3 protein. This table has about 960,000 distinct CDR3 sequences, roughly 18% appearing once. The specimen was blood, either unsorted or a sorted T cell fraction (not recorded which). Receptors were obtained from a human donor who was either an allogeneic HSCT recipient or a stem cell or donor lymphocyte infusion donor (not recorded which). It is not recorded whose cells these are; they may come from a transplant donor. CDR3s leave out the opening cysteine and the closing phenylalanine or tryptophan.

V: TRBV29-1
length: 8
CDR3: SGLSTEAF

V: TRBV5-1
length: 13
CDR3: ASSPRTSGTYEQY

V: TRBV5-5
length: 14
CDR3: ASSSSDRWVWYGYT

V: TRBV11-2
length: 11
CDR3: ASSLTALTEAF

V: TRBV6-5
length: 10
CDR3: ASSRGTDEAF

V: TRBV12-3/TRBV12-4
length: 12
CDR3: ASSLNQAPREQY

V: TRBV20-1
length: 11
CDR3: SASRTVNTEAF

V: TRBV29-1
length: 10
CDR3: SVALLNTEAF

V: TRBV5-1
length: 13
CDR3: ASSLAGRGVTEAF

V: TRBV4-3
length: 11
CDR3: ASSQLSNTEAF

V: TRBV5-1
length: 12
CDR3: ASQTGVSTDTQY

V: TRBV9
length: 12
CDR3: ASSVDGGKNIQY

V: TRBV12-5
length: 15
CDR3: ASGHPGTGSSYNEQF

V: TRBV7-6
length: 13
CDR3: ASSLNRTPNSPLH

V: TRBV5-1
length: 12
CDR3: ASNGGAGAYEQY

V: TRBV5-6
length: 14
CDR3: ASSYEQPKAKNIQY

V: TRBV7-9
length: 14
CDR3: ASRDRPVSITGELF

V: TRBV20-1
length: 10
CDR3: SVRVRAFEAF

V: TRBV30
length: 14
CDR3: AWSVRTPRGVAEQF

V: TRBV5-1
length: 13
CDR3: ASSPTQTGGTEAF

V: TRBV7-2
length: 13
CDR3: ASSLGGRKQETQY

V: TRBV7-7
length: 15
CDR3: ASSSRSGQGTTGELF

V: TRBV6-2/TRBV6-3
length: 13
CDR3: ASSYSDRAGTEAF